This paragraph reports one T cell receptor (beta chain). Its antigen remains unknown. With UMIs, 5'RACE template switching was used to make TCR beta cDNA. Each CDR3 protein gets one entry in TCRdb, which reprocessed the 5' RACE reads and gives no DNA. In all, the sample yields hundreds of thousands of distinct CDR3 sequences. This record belongs to a study of T cells expressing NK-cell markers. Overall study: Seven HCMV-seropositive donors and one seronegative donor made up the eight sequenced donors.

CDR3 length: 15 amino acids. The study's findings and limits: HCMV specificity of the expanded NKG2C+ T cell clones stayed unclear. The CD3+CD56-NKG2C+ fraction was also led by these clonotypes in a handful of donors.

The source of this sequence is a woman aged 18-70 years in good health. Specimen: blood T cells: a sorted CD56 or NKG2C T cell subset, CD4+ or CD8+ T cells, or bulk PBMC T cells (not recorded which). The chain carries TRBV12-3 or TRBV12-4 and TRBJ2-1; TCRdb's D call, TRBD1, is unchecked because there is no DNA. The CDR3 sequence: CASSRTTTGVDEQFF.